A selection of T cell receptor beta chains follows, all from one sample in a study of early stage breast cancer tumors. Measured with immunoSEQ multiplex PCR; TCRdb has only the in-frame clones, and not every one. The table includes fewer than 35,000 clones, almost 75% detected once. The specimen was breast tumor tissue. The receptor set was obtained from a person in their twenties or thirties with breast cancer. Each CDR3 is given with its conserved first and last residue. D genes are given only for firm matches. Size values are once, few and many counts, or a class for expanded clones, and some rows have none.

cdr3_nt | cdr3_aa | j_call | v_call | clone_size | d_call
TGTGCCAGCAGTCTGGGGACTAGGTACGACGAGCAGTACTTC | CASSLGTRYDEQYF | TRBJ2-7 | TRBV13 | . | TRBD2
TGCAGCGTTGAAGATTGGGACAGGGGGCGCGAGCAGTACTTC | CSVEDWDRGREQYF | TRBJ2-7 | TRBV29-1 | . | TRBD1
TGTGCCAGCAGTCCTTGGACAGTGTTCACAGATACGCAGTATTTT | CASSPWTVFTDTQYF | TRBJ2-3 | TRBV6-5 | . | .
TGCGCCAGCAGCTTAGAGGAGACCCAGTACTTC | CASSLEETQYF | TRBJ2-5 | TRBV5-1 | few | .
TGTGCCAGTAGTATAAGGACGTTGGGGCAAAATGAGCAGTTCTTC | CASSIRTLGQNEQFF | TRBJ2-1 | TRBV19 | . | .
TGTGCCAGCAGCTTAGTCGGGAGGGCCTACGAGCAGTACTTC | CASSLVGRAYEQYF | TRBJ2-7 | TRBV7-9 | . | TRBD2
TGTGCCAGCAGCTTAGACAGGGATACGCAGTATTTT | CASSLDRDTQYF | TRBJ2-3 | TRBV11-3 | . | .
TGTGCCAGCAGCTTGTCGTTCGCCAGGGGCGCCTACGAGCAGTACTTC | CASSLSFARGAYEQYF | TRBJ2-7 | TRBV5-5 | . | .
TGTGCCAGCAGCTTAGAAGGTGCCTATGGGGCCAACGTCCTGACTTTC | CASSLEGAYGANVLTF | TRBJ2-6 | TRBV7-2 | . | .
TGTGCCAGCAGTTACCTTACCGGGACAGGGTATGAAAAACTGTTTTTT | CASSYLTGTGYEKLFF | TRBJ1-4 | TRBV6-5 | . | TRBD1
TGTGCCAGCAGTCACGGCACAGATACGCAGTATTTT | CASSHGTDTQYF | TRBJ2-3 | TRBV27 | . | .
TGTGCCAGCAGTGACAGGGGGCATGGCTACACCTTC | CASSDRGHGYTF | TRBJ1-2 | TRBV25-1 | . | TRBD1
TGTGCCAGCAGCCTTGGACTAGCTTTGGATGAGCAGTTCTTC | CASSLGLALDEQFF | TRBJ2-1 | TRBV7-2 | . | TRBD2
TGTGCCAGCAGTTACTCGTTTGAGGGGGTTGGAGCTTTCTTT | CASSYSFEGVGAFF | TRBJ1-1 | TRBV6-5 | once | .
TGTGCCAGTAGTATATTAGCGGGGACCCAAAATCAGCCCCAGCATTTT | CASSILAGTQNQPQHF | TRBJ1-5 | TRBV19 | . | .
TGTGCCAGCAGCTTAAGCCCCCGGACAGCCTCGGGAGCAGATACGCAGTATTTT | CASSLSPRTASGADTQYF | TRBJ2-3 | TRBV7-3 | . | .
TGTGCCAGCAGCTTAGTACAGAAGTATGGCTACACCTTC | CASSLVQKYGYTF | TRBJ1-2 | TRBV7-9 | few | .
TGTGCCAGCAGCTATGGGCCACCAGGAGCATCACCCCTCCACTTT | CASSYGPPGASPLHF | TRBJ1-6 | TRBV7-3 | . | .
TGTGCCAGCAGCACCCGGACAAGAAATTCACCCCTCCACTTT | CASSTRTRNSPLHF | TRBJ1-6 | TRBV7-9 | once | .
TGTGCCAGCTCACCATTGCAGGGCGAAAACTATGGCTACACCTTC | CASSPLQGENYGYTF | TRBJ1-2 | TRBV18 | once | .
TGTGCCAGCAGCGGGCTAGCGGGAGCTTTGAACACCGGGGAGCTGTTTTTT | CASSGLAGALNTGELFF | TRBJ2-2 | TRBV14 | . | TRBD2
TGTGCCATCAGTGTGGGGACTACTGAAGCTTTCTTT | CAISVGTTEAFF | TRBJ1-1 | TRBV10-3 | once | .
TGTGCCAGCAGCTTCCCAGGTCGGGAAGGAAGGACTGAAGCTTTCTTT | CASSFPGREGRTEAFF | TRBJ1-1 | TRBV5-4 | . | .
TGCGCCAGCAGCCTAGTGCCGGGACAGCCCTCCTACAATGAGCAGTTCTTC | CASSLVPGQPSYNEQFF | TRBJ2-1 | TRBV4-1 | few | TRBD1
TGTGCCAGCAGCCCCGGGACAAATAGCAATCAGCCCCAGCATTTT | CASSPGTNSNQPQHF | TRBJ1-5 | TRBV7-2 | . | .
TGTGCCAGCAGGGTTATCGTGAACACTGAAGCTTTCTTT | CASRVIVNTEAFF | TRBJ1-1 | TRBV6-1 | . | .
TGTGCCAGCTCACCGGGAACCGAGGCGAAGCAGTACTTC | CASSPGTEAKQYF | TRBJ2-7 | TRBV18 | . | .